The clone carrying this TCR beta chain was seen more than once but under ten times. Its specificity is unknown. The sample belongs to a study of post-analysis software for immune sequencing data. Findings of the study overall: Relative to controls, patients had about five TRBV segments at higher frequency, with TRBV5-6, TRBV5-1 and TRBV20-1 among these.

The CDR3 runs 12 residues. V lost 5 bases, J lost 11 bases, and 15 bases lay in between. Unique molecular identifiers featured in each of the TCR beta cDNA libraries. TCRdb called the PCR reads again in MiXCR, with one record for every CDR3 protein. The sample lists 500,000 to 600,000 distinct CDR3 sequences, about 40% occurring once. The rearrangement uses TRBV12-3 or TRBV12-4 and TRBJ2-5; D is ambiguous. The source is a girl aged 10-17 years with multiple sclerosis. Specimen: blood. In DNA, the CDR3 is TGTGCCAGCAGTCCCCCCTTTAGAGAGCAGTACTTC. Protein product: CASSPPFREQYF.